The 27 T cell receptor beta chains below were found in one sample sequenced in a study of T cell responses to AZD1222 COVID-19 vaccine. Some clones are missing from TCRdb's copy, which holds only in-frame ones; the method was immunoSEQ multiplex PCR. The repertoire holds roughly 80,000 clones, with about 91% as singletons. Sequenced here: peripheral blood, sampled on day 0 of AZD1222 vaccination. The source is an adult in good health.

The chain employs TRBV5-1 and TRBJ1-3, with unresolved D. Trimming removed 0 bases from V and 6 bases from J, with 13 bases in between. Per germline, CDR1 SGHRS and CDR2 YFSETQ. The CDR3 contains 15 residues. The CDR3 DNA reads TGCGCCAGCAGCTTGGCCTTTGTGGATAAAAACACCATATATTTT. Translating it yields CASSLAFVDKNTIYF.

The chain carries TRBV7-9 and TRBJ1-2; the match to TRBD1 covers 11 bases. Per the germline V gene, CDR1 is SEHNR and CDR2 is FQNEAQ (reference sequence). The CDR3 spans 18 residues. V was clipped by 1 base and J by 6 bases; unmatched bases: 13. The DNA of the CDR3 is TGTGCCAGCAGCTTAGGAGTGGGACAGGGGGTAGCCCTTGATGGCTACACCTTC. Its protein is CASSLGVGQGVALDGYTF.

The rearrangement uses TRBV5-4 and TRBJ1-1, with 7 bases lining up with TRBD1. Germline values: CDR1 SGHNT, CDR2 YYREEE (reference sequence). CDR3 length: 16 residues. Unmatched junction bases numbered 7, after V lost 2 bases and J lost 0 bases. The CDR3 nucleotides are TGTGCCAGCAGCTTACGTACAGGGGTCATGAACACTGAAGCTTTCTTT. It is translated as CASSLRTGVMNTEAFF.

The gene calls are TRBV2 and TRBJ1-4; perhaps TRBD1 as D (5 bases). The V end lost 6 bases, the J end lost 7 bases, and 15 bases lay between the germline ends. CDR1 is SNHLY, CDR2 FYNNEI, per germline. The CDR3 spans 14 residues. CDR3 in amino acids: CASREGPRGEKLFF. The CDR3 region has the DNA TGTGCCAGCAGGGAGGGGCCGAGGGGTGAAAAACTGTTTTTT.

This chain links TRBV18 with TRBJ1-2, with a possible D match to TRBD1 (5 bases). The CDR3 loop spans 15 amino acids. Trimming removed 3 bases from V and 0 bases from J, with 11 bases in between. CDR1 is KGHSH and CDR2 is LQKENI in the germline V gene. CDR3 DNA: TGTGCCAGCTCACCGCGGGGAGGGGCTAACTATGGCTACACCTTC. Amino acid sequence: CASSPRGGANYGYTF.

The chain carries TRBV27 and TRBJ2-1; weak D call: TRBD1 (6 bases). This CDR3 spans 16 amino acids. Germline V gives CDR1 MNHEY, CDR2 SMNVEV (reference sequence). V gave up 1 base and J gave up 4 bases, with 14 bases separating them. As DNA, the CDR3 is TGTGCCAGCAGTTTATTAGGGGGAGATTCGTACAATGAGCAGTTCTTC. Translating it yields CASSLLGGDSYNEQFF.

The genes are TRBV4-1 and TRBJ2-3, with D possibly matching TRBD2 (6 bases). Germline CDR1 reads MGHRA; CDR2 reads YSYEKL. This CDR3 has 13 amino acids. V was cut by 3 bases and J by 14 bases, with 18 bases left in between. CDR3 loop: CASSQFRVAVPYF. The CDR3 DNA sequence: TGCGCCAGCAGCCAGTTTCGGGTAGCGGTTCCGTATTTT.

The rearrangement links TRBV27 to TRBJ1-5; D is perhaps TRBD1 (6 bases). V shed 8 bases and J shed 7 bases, with 18 bases lying between them. Germline loops: CDR1 MNHEY, CDR2 SMNVEV (reference sequence). The CDR3 runs 14 residues. As DNA, the CDR3 is TGTGCCAGCGGTCGGTCAGGGGAAGGGCAGCCCCAGCATTTT. Translation: CASGRSGEGQPQHF.

V and J are TRBV4-1 and TRBJ2-2; D is unresolved. V lost 1 base and J lost 5, with 2 bases in between. The CDR3 has 12 amino acids. Germline V CDR1 and CDR2: MGHRA, YSYEKL. In DNA, the CDR3 is TGCGCCAGCAGCCAAGGTACCGGGGAGCTGTTTTTT. This encodes CASSQGTGELFF.

This chain joins TRBV19 and TRBJ2-2; 9 positions match TRBD2. The V gene end was trimmed by 4 bases and the J gene end by 6 bases; junction bases not matched to a gene: 3. Germline V gives CDR1 LNHDA, CDR2 SQIVND (reference sequence). The length of the CDR3 is 14 residues. The CDR3 coding sequence is TGTGCCAGTAGTAGCGGGAGGGCCTCCGGGGAGCTGTTTTTT. It encodes CASSSGRASGELFF.

The rearrangement joins TRBV28 to TRBJ2-7; D might be TRBD1 (6 bases). CDR3 length: 14 amino acids. CDR1 MDHEN and CDR2 SYDVKM come from the germline V gene. With 2 bases removed from V and 2 bases from J, the gap between germline ends came to 10 bases. The chain's CDR3 is CASSLRSGAYEQYF. In nucleotides, the CDR3 is TGTGCCAGCAGTTTAAGGTCAGGGGCCTACGAGCAGTACTTC.

The chain carries TRBV19 and TRBJ1-1; 8 positions agree with TRBD1. V shed 7 bases and J 4 bases; nucleotides not matched to a gene: 8. In germline, CDR1 is LNHDA, CDR2 SQIVND (reference sequence). The CDR3 runs 14 residues. CDR3 sequence (DNA): TGTGCCAGTACCGACGGACAGGGAGGCACTGAAGCTTTCTTT. It specifies CASTDGQGGTEAFF.

This clone was counted a single time. V usage is TRBV28 and J usage is TRBJ2-1; D is tentatively TRBD1 or TRBD2 (5 bases each). CDR3 length: 17 amino acids. V lost 4 bases to trimming and J lost 0 bases, with 16 bases between them. Per the germline V gene, CDR1 is MDHEN and CDR2 is SYDVKM. CDR3 nucleotides: TGTGCCAGCAGTTCGGCGACCGGGACCCGCTCCTACAATGAGCAGTTCTTC. Protein sequence: CASSSATGTRSYNEQFF.

The chain is built from TRBV11-2 and TRBJ1-4; the match to TRBD1 covers 8 bases. V lost 1 base to trimming and J lost 12 bases; unmatched junction nucleotides: 13. CDR1 SGHAT and CDR2 FQNNGV come from the germline V gene. The CDR3 has 16 amino acids. The CDR3 here is CASSLGGNRGIGELFF. The CDR3 DNA is TGTGCCAGCAGCTTAGGAGGGAACAGGGGGATTGGAGAACTGTTTTTT.

The V and J genes are TRBV10-3 and TRBJ1-2, with TRBD1 matching 9 bases. The V gene end was trimmed by 7 bases and the J gene end by 8 bases; junction bases not matched to a gene: 5. The CDR3 runs to 12 residues. Germline CDR1 ENHRY, CDR2 SYGVKD. The CDR3 sequence: CAITWDREGYTF. In DNA, the CDR3 is TGTGCCATCACTTGGGACAGGGAGGGCTACACCTTC.

J is TRBJ2-1 and V is TRBV7-2; TRBD2 is a possible D gene (6 bases). CDR1 and CDR2 from the germline V gene are SGHTA and FQGNSA. V dropped 5 bases and J dropped 6 bases, with 17 bases sitting between them. The length of the CDR3 is 15 residues. The CDR3 sequence: CASSRSGVPSNEQFF. CDR3 sequence (DNA): TGTGCCAGCAGCCGTTCGGGGGTTCCTAGCAATGAGCAGTTCTTC. The full variable domain, in which reference TRBV7-2 and TRBJ2-1 provide the parts outside the CDR3, is GAGVSQSPSNKVTEKGKDVELRCDPISGHTALYWYRQSLGQGLEFLIYFQGNSAPDKSGLPSDRFSAERTGGSVSTLTIQRTQQEDSAVYLCASSRSGVPSNEQFFGPGTRLTVL.

CDR3 nucleotides: TGTGCCTGGAGAAGACAGGCCTTTGGCTACACCTTC. Protein product: CAWRRQAFGYTF. The V and J genes are TRBV30 and TRBJ1-2; D possibly corresponds to TRBD1 (6 bases). Trimming took 3 bases from V and 7 from J, leaving 12 bases between them. The germline gives CDR1 GTSNPN, CDR2 SVGIG (reference sequence). This CDR3 is built from 12 residues.

The chain is built from TRBV24-1 and TRBJ2-2; D uncertain. V was cut by 3 bases and J by 3 bases, with 10 bases left in between. Germline V gives CDR1 KGHDR, CDR2 SFDVKD. This CDR3 comprises 15 residues. Written as DNA, the CDR3 is TGTGCCACCAGTGATACGGGTCGGGACACCGGGGAGCTGTTTTTT. This sequence encodes CATSDTGRDTGELFF.

The genes are TRBV19 and TRBJ1-2; D not resolved. This CDR3 contains 16 residues. Germline V CDR1 and CDR2: LNHDA, SQIVND (reference sequence). Trimming took off 4 bases at V and 0 bases at J, with 15 bases between the two ends. CDR3 protein: CASSTAHIVANYGYTF. The CDR3 nucleotides read TGTGCCAGTAGTACCGCCCACATAGTTGCTAACTATGGCTACACCTTC. The full variable domain, completed using reference TRBV19 and TRBJ1-2, is DGGITQSPKYLFRKEGQNVTLSCEQNLNHDAMYWYRQDPGQGLRLIYYSQIVNDFQKGDIAEGYSVSREKKESFPLTVTSAQKNPTAFYLCASSTAHIVANYGYTFGSGTRLTVV.

The rearrangement links TRBV5-1 to TRBJ1-1; weak D call: TRBD1 (5 bases). The V gene's germline CDR1 is SGHRS and CDR2 YFSETQ. This CDR3 contains 14 residues. V lost 4 bases and J lost 8, with 18 bases in between. The CDR3 DNA is TGCGCCAGCAGCCCTGAAACCGGGACGGTGGAAGCTTTCTTT. Translated, it gives CASSPETGTVEAFF.

The J gene is TRBJ1-1, the V gene TRBV7-9; D uncertain. V lost 5 bases and J 4 bases, leaving 14 bases between the germline ends. Germline V gene data show CDR1 as SEHNR and CDR2 as FQNEAQ (reference sequence). CDR3 size: 14 residues. The CDR3 is CASSPREGITEAFF. The CDR3 DNA reads TGTGCCAGCAGCCCCCGTGAGGGCATCACTGAAGCTTTCTTT.

V and J are TRBV27 and TRBJ2-2, with D unresolved. Trimming took off 5 bases at V and 5 bases at J, with 6 bases between the two ends. The CDR3 length is 12 residues. Germline V CDR1 and CDR2: MNHEY, SMNVEV (reference sequence). CDR3 sequence reads: CASSRLTGELFF. CDR3 in DNA: TGTGCCAGCAGTAGACTTACCGGGGAGCTGTTTTTT.

The chain carries TRBV28 and TRBJ1-6; TRBD1 is a possible D gene (5 bases). The CDR3 sequence is 16 residues long. The ends were cut back, 5 bases at V and 7 bases at J, with 18 bases in the middle. Looked up from germline, CDR1 is MDHEN and CDR2 is SYDVKM. CDR3 region: CASSPTPQGANSPLHF. The CDR3 coding sequence is TGTGCCAGCAGTCCCACCCCGCAGGGTGCGAATTCACCCCTCCACTTT.

This chain connects TRBV6-1 to TRBJ1-6; a weak D match, TRBD1 (6 bases). The CDR3 runs to 17 residues. V dropped 0 bases and J dropped 10 bases, with 19 bases sitting between them. Germline V CDR1 and CDR2: MNHNS, SASEGT. In DNA, the CDR3 is TGTGCCAGCAGTGAAGCATACAGGGCGCCTTTTAAGTCACCCCTCCACTTT. As protein: CASSEAYRAPFKSPLHF.

V and J are TRBV25-1 and TRBJ2-4, with D possibly matching TRBD2 (6 bases). Germline CDR1 is MGHDK and CDR2 is SYGVNS. This CDR3 contains 16 residues. Trimming cost V 3 bases and J 2 bases, with 14 bases left between them. The CDR3 sequence is CASSDGRRASKNIQYF. CDR3 DNA sequence: TGTGCCAGCAGTGACGGTAGGAGGGCTTCCAAAAACATTCAGTACTTC. The complete variable domain, with remaining parts taken from reference TRBV25-1 and TRBJ2-4, reads EADIYQTPRYLVIGTGKKITLECSQTMGHDKMYWYQQDPGMELHLIHYSYGVNSTEKGDLSSESTVSRIRTEHFPLTLESARPSHTSQYLCASSDGRRASKNIQYFGAGTRLSVL.

The chain combines TRBV20-1 with TRBJ2-7, with 8 bases lining up with TRBD2. CDR1 DFQATT and CDR2 SNEGSKA come from the germline V gene (reference sequence). The V segment lost 3 bases and the J segment 3 bases; nucleotides outside the gene matches: 25. The CDR3 contains 20 residues. CDR3: CSASREQKYGITSGSYEQYF. The CDR3 coding sequence is TGCAGTGCTAGTAGAGAACAAAAATACGGAATAACTAGCGGAAGCTACGAGCAGTACTTC.

CDR3 sequence: CASSLLRAGGVNEQYF. The CDR3 DNA sequence: TGTGCCAGCAGTCTCCTCCGGGCGGGAGGGGTTAACGAGCAGTACTTC. J is TRBJ2-7 and V is TRBV27; 9 nucleotides line up with TRBD2. CDR3 length equals 16 residues. The germline CDR1 and CDR2 sequences are MNHEY and SMNVEV (reference sequence). The ends lost 5 bases at V and 5 bases at J; junction bases unmatched: 13.